This T cell receptor beta chain was recovered during a study of cytomegalovirus exposure and HLA in healthy donors. Turning to the study itself: Around 180 million T cells yielded under 130 million unique TCR beta sequences in earlier analysis. A data release that came early held roughly 80 million unique TCRs from HLA-typed donors.

V lost 6 bases, J lost 4 bases, and 11 bases stayed unmatched. The CDR3 extends over 16 amino acids. Germline V gene sequence: CDR1 SGHAT, CDR2 FQNNGV. Details on this clone: The antigen remains unidentified.

Findings and limits, study-wide: CMV antigen specificity was confirmed in vitro for a few CMV-associated chains. Cytomegalovirus association was listed for 164 TCR beta chains.

A multiplex PCR was run with 60 Vbeta primers and 13 Jbeta primers. Here immunoSEQ multiplex PCR was the method, and the copy in TCRdb shows in-frame clones only, minus some. The data hold 150,000 to 200,000 clones, with 65% to 85% observed a single time. This chain uses TRBV11-2 with TRBJ2-5, with 10 nucleotides matching TRBD2. The sequenced sample was PBMCs. This clonotype was obtained from a man over 45 in good health and CMV-seropositive. CDR3 region: CASRETSGTEGETQYF. The CDR3 DNA follows: TGTGCCAGCAGGGAAACTAGCGGGACAGAAGGAGAGACCCAGTACTTC.